The entry below describes one TCR beta chain. The CDR3 spans 13 residues. Germline CDR1 reads LNHDA; CDR2 reads SQIVND (reference sequence). V was clipped by 8 bases and J by 0 bases, with 8 bases between them. These data belong to a study of blood T cell repertoires in COVID-19. Study at large: From T cells, B-cell-depleted T cells, or PBMCs came the material, which was cDNA or gDNA.

How the authors handled the data: Reference gene primer amplification gave nucleated cell count estimates. The data were produced by immunoSEQ multiplex PCR, yet TCRdb's version contains in-frame clones alone and is incomplete. V and J calls and clone size are copied from that table; D and trimming were computed from the DNA. The repertoire consists of over 100,000 clones, with 60% to 85% occurring once and the leading ten covering roughly 4.7%. The sequence came from a human donor in a cohort sampled during active or convalescent COVID-19. V and J are TRBV19 and TRBJ1-3; no reliable D call. The sample was peripheral blood. CDR3 coding DNA: TGTGCCAGTGCCCGGGGCTCTGGAAACACCATATATTTT. Translating it yields CASARGSGNTIYF. Variable domain in full (rest from reference TRBV19 and TRBJ1-3): DGGITQSPKYLFRKEGQNVTLSCEQNLNHDAMYWYRQDPGQGLRLIYYSQIVNDFQKGDIAEGYSVSREKKESFPLTVTSAQKNPTAFYLCASARGSGNTIYFGEGSWLTVV.